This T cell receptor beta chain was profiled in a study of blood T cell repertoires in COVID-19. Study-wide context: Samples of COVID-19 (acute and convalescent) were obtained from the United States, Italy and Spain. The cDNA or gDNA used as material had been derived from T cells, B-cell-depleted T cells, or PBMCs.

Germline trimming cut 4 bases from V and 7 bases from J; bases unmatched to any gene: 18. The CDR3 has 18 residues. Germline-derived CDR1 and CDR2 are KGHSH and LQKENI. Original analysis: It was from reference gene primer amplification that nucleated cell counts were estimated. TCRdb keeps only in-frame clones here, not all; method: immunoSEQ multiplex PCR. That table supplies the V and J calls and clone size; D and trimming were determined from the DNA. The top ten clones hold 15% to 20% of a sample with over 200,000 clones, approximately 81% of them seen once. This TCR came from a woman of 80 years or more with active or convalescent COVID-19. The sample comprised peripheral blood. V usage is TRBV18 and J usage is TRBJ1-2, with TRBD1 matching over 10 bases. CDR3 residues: CASSLLTGGLEESLGYTF. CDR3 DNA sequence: TGTGCCAGCTCACTACTGACAGGGGGCCTTGAAGAATCACTTGGCTACACCTTC. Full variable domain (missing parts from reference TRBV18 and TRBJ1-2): NAGVMQNPRHLVRRRGQEARLRCSPMKGHSHVYWYRQLPEEGLKFMVYLQKENIIDESGMPKERFSAEFPKEGPSILRIQQVVRGDSAAYFCASSLLTGGLEESLGYTFGSGTRLTVV.